These 9 T cell receptor beta chains originate from one sample sequenced in a study of T cell changes during pregnancy in multiple sclerosis. The protocol was immunoSEQ multiplex PCR, while the TCRdb copy is restricted to in-frame clones and leaves out a portion. The sample yields 40,000 to 55,000 clones, 85% to 95% seen once. This specimen consisted of CD8+ T cells from peripheral blood mononuclear cells, obtained in the first trimester of pregnancy. The receptors shown here come from a female donor with multiple sclerosis, enrolled in a pregnancy study.

The chain carries TRBV27 and TRBJ2-7; D not resolved. This CDR3 region has 15 residues. V lost 5 bases and J 3 bases, leaving 17 bases between the germline ends. Germline V lookup: CDR1 MNHEY, CDR2 SMNVEV (reference sequence). The CDR3 nucleotides read TGTGCCAGCAGTCCTGCCCTAGGAGTGGTCTACGAGCAGTACTTC. Encoded protein: CASSPALGVVYEQYF.

The V and J genes are TRBV11-2 and TRBJ2-6; D gene uncertain. The germline V and J ends were trimmed by 1 base and 0 bases, with 4 bases remaining between them. The CDR3 spans 15 residues. CDR1 and CDR2 (germline): SGHAT, FQNNGV. CDR3: CASSLGHSGANVLTF. In nucleotides, the CDR3 is TGTGCCAGCAGCTTAGGTCACTCTGGGGCCAACGTCCTGACTTTC.

The chain is built from TRBV9 and TRBJ2-1; 8 bases fit TRBD1. The CDR3 totals 18 residues. The germline V gene has CDR1 SGDLS and CDR2 YYNGEE. V lost 0 bases, J lost 4 bases, and 12 bases stayed unmatched. For the CDR3, the DNA is TGTGCCAGCAGCGTAGTCAGGGGGCGGAGCGGAGATTACAATGAGCAGTTCTTC. Amino acid sequence: CASSVVRGRSGDYNEQFF.

This clone was recorded once. V gene TRBV27 combines with J gene TRBJ2-2; TRBD1 matches 11 bases. The germline CDR1 and CDR2 sequences are MNHEY and SMNVEV (reference sequence). The CDR3 sequence is 17 residues long. The V segment lost 4 bases and the J segment 6 bases; nucleotides outside the gene matches: 10. The CDR3 is CASSSYRDRGEAGELFF. CDR3 nucleotide sequence: TGTGCCAGCAGTTCTTACCGGGACAGGGGGGAGGCCGGGGAGCTGTTTTTT.

This clone was recorded a few times. The rearrangement links TRBV5-1 to TRBJ2-7, with D maybe TRBD1 (5 bases). V was pared by 5 bases and J by 0 bases, with 15 bases between. The CDR3 spans 15 residues. Germline-derived CDR1 and CDR2 are SGHRS and YFSETQ. CDR3 DNA: TGCGCCAGCAGGCCACAGGAATCGAGCTCCTACGAGCAGTACTTC. This sequence encodes CASRPQESSSYEQYF.

The chain carries TRBV9 and TRBJ1-4; 10 nucleotides agree with TRBD1. Losses at the gene ends were 3 bases for V and 8 bases for J; bases not matched to a gene: 16. CDR3 size: 18 residues. Germline V gene lookup returns CDR1 SGDLS and CDR2 YYNGEE. CDR3 nucleotides: TGTGCCAGCAGCGCAGACCGAGGACAGGGGGGCTTAAGGGAAAAACTGTTTTTT. As protein: CASSADRGQGGLREKLFF. The whole variable domain, filled in from reference TRBV9 and TRBJ1-4, reads DSGVTQTPKHLITATGQRVTLRCSPRSGDLSVYWYQQSLDQGLQFLIQYYNGEERAKGNILERFSAQQFPDLHSELNLSSLELGDSALYFCASSADRGQGGLREKLFFGSGTQLSVL.

The chain combines TRBV11-3 with TRBJ1-6, with unresolved D. The CDR3 spans 16 residues. The V gene's germline CDR1 is SGHNT and CDR2 YENEEA. The germline V and J ends were trimmed by 3 bases and 5 bases, with 14 bases remaining between them. The CDR3 bases are TGTGCCAGCAGCTTCGGGGATCCAAACCATAATTCACCCCTCCACTTT. Translated, it gives CASSFGDPNHNSPLHF.

The CDR3 reads CASRLAPGELFF. DNA of the CDR3: TGCGCCAGTCGTCTAGCCCCCGGGGAGCTGTTTTTT. This chain links TRBV5-1 with TRBJ2-2; a possible D gene is TRBD2 (5 bases). V dropped 8 bases and J dropped 6 bases, with 11 bases sitting between them. Germline V gene sequence: CDR1 SGHRS, CDR2 YFSETQ. The CDR3 length is 12 residues.

The chain employs TRBV19 and TRBJ1-1, with D unclear. The CDR3 has 15 amino acids. CDR1 and CDR2 (germline): LNHDA, SQIVND (reference sequence). V dropped 7 bases and J dropped 5 bases, with 20 bases sitting between them. The CDR3 loop is CASTPFYGRGTEAFF. CDR3 nucleotide sequence: TGTGCCAGTACCCCATTTTATGGGCGGGGTACTGAAGCTTTCTTT.